This T cell receptor beta chain was found in a study of CD8+CD57+ T cells in acquired aplastic anemia (dated by TCRdb to 2016 to 2019). Background for the entire study: DNA extracted from sorted CD4+ and CD8+ cells had a mean of roughly 3 ug, with a range of about 0.18 to 27.4 ug. CD8+CD57+ expansion was defined as a frequency above the mean frequency observed in healthy subjects.

Genomic DNA was used as template for profiling of TCR beta VDJ combinations and CDR3 sequences. TCR repertoire sequencing was run on an Illumina HiSeq 2000. On the study's bioinformatics: Repertoire assessment relied on Simpson's diversity index, CDR3 size and DJ length profiles, and TRBV/TRBJ rearrangement plots. The immunodominant clone was defined as the most abundant DNA sequence in deep sequencing data. CDR3 amino acid sequences were screened for sharing across subjects and compared with published repertoires and the VDJdb database. The raw public reads went through TCRdb reprocessing: fastp at Q25, MiXCR clone calling, in-frame beta chains kept. A single entry per CDR3 protein holds the most common genes and DNA from its merged rows. The V and J calls reflect TCRdb's pipeline rather than the authors' work. This sample comprises approximately 150,000 distinct CDR3 sequences, less than 60% of them detected only once. The ten largest clones capture 3.2% of the sample.

Concerning this clonotype itself: It has no known antigen specificity. Base qualities are not at hand, and no much larger clone is one base apart.

The full study reports these points: Roughly 29 CD8+ CDR3 sequences were found in both patients and controls but appeared to be highly expressed in patients and within the immunodominant clones of the patients. Patients and healthy controls showed no significant difference in CD8+ Simpson's diversity (P=0.060).

CDR1 and CDR2 are drawn from the germline V gene (reference sequence): LNHNV, YYDKDF. Trimming removed 0 bases from V and 1 base from J, leaving 7 bases between the germline ends. From cysteine to phenylalanine, the CDR3 is 15 amino acids long. Just the 45-base CDR3 DNA is kept, in frame starting at base 1. The patients picked for sequencing were ones in whom flow cytometry had shown an expansion of CD8+CD57+ cells. Every patient had severe acquired aplastic anemia, diagnosed using the International Study of Aplastic Anemia and Agranulocytosis and Camitta criteria. No therapy had been received by the patients at the time of blood sampling. In this study, sorted CD4+ and CD8+ T cells from the blood of healthy subjects and of severe aplastic anemia patients had their TCR repertoires deep-sequenced. Patients were enrolled under clinicaltrials.gov protocols 00001620, 01623167, 00001397, 00071045, 00081523 and 00961064 in the USA. Ficoll-Paque density gradient centrifugation was used to isolate peripheral blood mononuclear cells. Before DNA extraction, CD4+ and CD8+ T cells were sorted with FACS or magnetic beads.

The sequence was obtained from a human donor with aplastic anemia. The sequenced sample was sorted CD4+, CD8+, or CD8+CD57+ T cells (not recorded which) from PBMCs. The rearrangement combines TRBV15 with TRBJ2-1; the D gene lacks a confident call. The nucleotide sequence is given as TGTGCCACCAGCAGAGACCCCTCGTCCTACAATGAGCAGTTCTTC. It specifies CATSRDPSSYNEQFF.